Here is one T cell receptor beta chain with its context. Its antigen remains unidentified. V shed 5 bases, J shed 8 bases, and the junction held 18 bases outside the gene matches. The CDR3 has 17 residues. Germline loops: CDR1 LNHNV, CDR2 YYDKDF (reference sequence). The data were obtained in a study of T cell responses to AZD1222 COVID-19 vaccine. Broader study findings: Scientists sampled the repertoires only once the peak T cell response had passed. A mostly white British donor set with more females was recruited, and clonal diversity was possibly underestimated.

TCRdb's table, derived via immunoSEQ multiplex PCR, lists solely in-frame clones and lacks some. The repertoire holds a few hundred thousand clones, more than 85% seen once, with roughly 0.6% in the top ten. This TCR came from an adult in good health. Sample: peripheral blood, taken on day 0 of AZD1222 vaccination. V usage is TRBV15 and J usage is TRBJ2-1, with TRBD2 identical over 7 bases. The CDR3 spells CATSPRLGTQGGDEQFF. The CDR3 DNA reads as TGTGCCACCAGCCCCCGGTTAGGGACCCAGGGAGGGGATGAGCAGTTCTTC.